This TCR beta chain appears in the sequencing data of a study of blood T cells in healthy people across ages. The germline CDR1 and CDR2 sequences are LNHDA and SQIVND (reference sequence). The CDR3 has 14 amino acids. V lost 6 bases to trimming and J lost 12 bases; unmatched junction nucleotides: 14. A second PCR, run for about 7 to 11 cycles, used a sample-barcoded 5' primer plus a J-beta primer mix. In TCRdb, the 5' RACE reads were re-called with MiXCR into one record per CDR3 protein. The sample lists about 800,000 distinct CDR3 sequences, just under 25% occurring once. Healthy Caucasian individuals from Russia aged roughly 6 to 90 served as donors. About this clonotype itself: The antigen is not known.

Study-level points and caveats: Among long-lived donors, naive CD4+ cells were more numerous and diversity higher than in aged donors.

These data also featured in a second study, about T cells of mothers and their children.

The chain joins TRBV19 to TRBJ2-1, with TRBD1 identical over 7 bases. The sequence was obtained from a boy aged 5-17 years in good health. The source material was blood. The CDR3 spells CASSNRHQGGGQFF. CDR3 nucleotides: TGTGCCAGTAGCAATCGCCACCAAGGGGGCGGGCAGTTCTTC.